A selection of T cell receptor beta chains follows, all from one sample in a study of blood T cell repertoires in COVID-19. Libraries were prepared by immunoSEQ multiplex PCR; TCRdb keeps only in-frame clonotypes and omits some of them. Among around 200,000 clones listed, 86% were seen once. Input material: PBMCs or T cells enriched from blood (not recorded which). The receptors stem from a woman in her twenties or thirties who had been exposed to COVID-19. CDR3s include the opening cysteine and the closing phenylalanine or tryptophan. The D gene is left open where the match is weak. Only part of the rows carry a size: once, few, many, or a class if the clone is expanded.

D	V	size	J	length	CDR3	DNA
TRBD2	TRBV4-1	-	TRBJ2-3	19	CASSQDPLRLAGEGDTQYF	TGCGCCAGCAGCCAAGATCCCCTCAGACTAGCGGGGGAAGGAGATACGCAGTATTTT
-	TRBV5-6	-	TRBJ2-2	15	CASSFRGFSPGELFF	TGTGCCAGCAGCTTTCGAGGGTTTTCACCCGGGGAGCTGTTTTTT
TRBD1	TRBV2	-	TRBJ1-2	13	CAGDRGLGYGYTF	TGTGCCGGGGACAGGGGGTTGGGCTATGGCTACACCTTC
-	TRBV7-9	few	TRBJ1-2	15	CASSHGEGMSYGYTF	TGTGCCAGCAGCCATGGGGAGGGAATGAGCTATGGCTACACCTTC
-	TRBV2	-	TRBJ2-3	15	CASSENGQGADTQYF	TGTGCCAGCAGTGAAAACGGCCAGGGTGCAGATACGCAGTATTTT
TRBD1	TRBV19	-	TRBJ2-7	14	CASSSPGQSYEQYF	TGTGCCAGTAGTTCGCCGGGACAGAGCTACGAGCAGTACTTC
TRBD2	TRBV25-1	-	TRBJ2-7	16	CASSHVSGGGAYEQYF	TGTGCCAGCAGTCACGTAAGTGGCGGGGGGGCCTACGAGCAGTACTTC
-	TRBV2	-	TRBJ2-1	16	CASKWDLRGLSNEQFF	TGTGCCAGCAAGTGGGATCTGCGGGGGCTAAGTAATGAGCAGTTCTTC
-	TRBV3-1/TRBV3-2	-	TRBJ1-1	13	CASSWSGDTEAFF	TGTGCCAGCAGCTGGTCAGGCGACACTGAAGCTTTCTTT
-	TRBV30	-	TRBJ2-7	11	CAWNRALEQYF	TGTGCCTGGAACAGGGCCCTTGAGCAGTACTTC
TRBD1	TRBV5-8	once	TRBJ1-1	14	CASSIRQGARIGFF	TGTGCCAGCAGCATAAGACAGGGGGCAAGGATCGGTTTCTTT
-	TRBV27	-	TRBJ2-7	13	CASKGLFLNEQYF	TGTGCCAGCAAGGGGCTTTTTTTAAACGAGCAGTACTTC
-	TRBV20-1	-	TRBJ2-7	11	CSARDIGRVFF	TGCAGTGCTAGAGATATCGGCAGGGTTTTCTTC
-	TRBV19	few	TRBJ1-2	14	CASIGLGGNYGYTF	TGTGCCAGTATCGGACTGGGGGGTAACTATGGCTACACCTTC
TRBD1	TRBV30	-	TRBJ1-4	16	CAWSAGTGQTNEKLFF	TGTGCCTGGAGTGCCGGGACAGGCCAAACTAATGAAAAACTGTTTTTT
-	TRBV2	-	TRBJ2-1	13	CASSATHDNEQFF	TGTGCCAGCAGTGCTACCCACGACAATGAGCAGTTCTTC
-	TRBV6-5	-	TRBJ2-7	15	CASSPLRTALHEQYF	TGTGCCAGCAGTCCCCTTCGGACAGCTCTACACGAGCAGTACTTC
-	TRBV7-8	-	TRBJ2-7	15	CASSLGAPSSYEQYF	TGTGCCAGCAGCTTAGGAGCGCCTAGCTCCTACGAGCAGTACTTC
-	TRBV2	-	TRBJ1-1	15	CASSVGQGWNTEAFF	TGTGCCAGCAGTGTGGGCCAGGGTTGGAATACTGAAGCTTTCTTT
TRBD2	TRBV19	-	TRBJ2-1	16	CASTPGGLAGVNEQFF	TGTGCCAGTACCCCGGGAGGGCTAGCGGGGGTGAATGAGCAGTTCTTC
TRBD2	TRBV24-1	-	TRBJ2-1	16	CATSVPGRGAIDEQFF	TGTGCCACCAGTGTCCCGGGGAGGGGAGCGATCGATGAGCAGTTCTTC